Listed below are T cell receptor beta chains from one sample, sequenced in a study of blood T cells in healthy people across ages. MiXCR, applied by TCRdb to the 5' RACE reads, yields one record per CDR3 protein. The sample contains 780,000 or so distinct CDR3 sequences, approximately 53% of which appear only once. Specimen: blood. The source is a man in his forties in good health. The CDR3 runs from the conserved cysteine through the conserved F or W. Fields, in order: J gene, V gene, D gene, clone size, CDR3 DNA, CDR3 protein. A D gene is named only where the DNA matches it firmly. Part of the rows lack a size; the others show once, few, many or a class for expanded clones.

j_gene: TRBJ2-3
v_gene: TRBV5-4
d_gene: .
abundance: once
CDR3nt: TGTGCCAGCAGCTTGGTGGGTCGGAGGGGGCTGCCAGATACGCAGTATTTT
CDR3aa: CASSLVGRRGLPDTQYF

j_gene: TRBJ2-5
v_gene: TRBV7-2
d_gene: TRBD2
abundance: .
CDR3nt: TGTGCCAGCAGCCCCACTAGCGGGGGGTACCAAGAGACCCAGTACTTC
CDR3aa: CASSPTSGGYQETQYF

j_gene: TRBJ2-7
v_gene: TRBV29-1
d_gene: .
abundance: few
CDR3nt: TGCAGCGTCTTGAAGGGGGGACAGACCTACGAGCAGTACTTC
CDR3aa: CSVLKGGQTYEQYF

j_gene: TRBJ2-7
v_gene: TRBV5-5
d_gene: TRBD1
abundance: .
CDR3nt: TGTGCCAGCGGCTTGAGGGGTCAGACAGGGTACTACGAGCAGTACTTC
CDR3aa: CASGLRGQTGYYEQYF

j_gene: TRBJ2-7
v_gene: TRBV10-3
d_gene: TRBD1
abundance: .
CDR3nt: TGTGCCATCAGTGGAGGGCGGGGATTTGACAGGGGGAATGAGCAGTACTTC
CDR3aa: CAISGGRGFDRGNEQYF

j_gene: TRBJ2-6
v_gene: TRBV27
d_gene: .
abundance: .
CDR3nt: TGTGCCAGCAGTTTATCGGTCTCTGGGGCCAACGTCCTGACTTTC
CDR3aa: CASSLSVSGANVLTF

j_gene: TRBJ2-1
v_gene: TRBV3-1
d_gene: TRBD2
abundance: .
CDR3nt: TGTGCCAGCAGCCACCAGGGAGGACTAGCGGGCACCAATGAGCAGTTCTTC
CDR3aa: CASSHQGGLAGTNEQFF

j_gene: TRBJ2-1
v_gene: TRBV7-2
d_gene: .
abundance: many
CDR3nt: TGTGCCAGCAGCAAAGACAATATAAATGAGCAGTTCTTC
CDR3aa: CASSKDNINEQFF

j_gene: TRBJ2-6
v_gene: TRBV6-2/TRBV6-3
d_gene: TRBD1
abundance: .
CDR3nt: TGTGCCAGCAGCCAATACCTCCACCGTCGGACAGGGACTGGGGCCAACGTCCTGACTTTC
CDR3aa: CASSQYLHRRTGTGANVLTF

j_gene: TRBJ1-1
v_gene: TRBV10-3
d_gene: .
abundance: .
CDR3nt: TGTGCCATCAAGGGTTGGGAGAACACTGAAGCTTTCTTT
CDR3aa: CAIKGWENTEAFF

j_gene: TRBJ2-7
v_gene: TRBV6-1
d_gene: TRBD1
abundance: .
CDR3nt: TGTGCCAGCAGCGATCGGACAGGGTCCTCCTACGAGCAGTACTTC
CDR3aa: CASSDRTGSSYEQYF

j_gene: TRBJ2-3
v_gene: TRBV5-1
d_gene: TRBD1
abundance: .
CDR3nt: TGCGCCAGCAGCCCCCGGGGACAGGGGCTCGTAGATACGCAGTATTTT
CDR3aa: CASSPRGQGLVDTQYF

j_gene: TRBJ2-2
v_gene: TRBV28
d_gene: TRBD2
abundance: .
CDR3nt: TGTGCCACCGAGGCCCCTAGCGGGGGGATTAACACCGGGGAGCTGTTTTTT
CDR3aa: CATEAPSGGINTGELFF

j_gene: TRBJ2-3
v_gene: TRBV6-2/TRBV6-3
d_gene: .
abundance: few
CDR3nt: TGTGCCAGCAGTTACGGGGACTCGGTTTCGCAGTATTTT
CDR3aa: CASSYGDSVSQYF

j_gene: TRBJ2-7
v_gene: TRBV12-5
d_gene: .
abundance: .
CDR3nt: TGTGCTAGTGGTTTGGCCTCCCTGTGGGGGCGGGGGCCCTACGAGCAGTACTTC
CDR3aa: CASGLASLWGRGPYEQYF

j_gene: TRBJ2-6
v_gene: TRBV27
d_gene: TRBD1
abundance: once
CDR3nt: TGTGCCAGCTTCGGACCGCGACCGGGACAGCGATCCTCTGGGGCCAACGTCCTGACTTTC
CDR3aa: CASFGPRPGQRSSGANVLTF

j_gene: TRBJ1-5
v_gene: TRBV20-1
d_gene: .
abundance: .
CDR3nt: TGCAGTGCATGGACAGAGCTTAGCAATCAGCCCCAGCATTTT
CDR3aa: CSAWTELSNQPQHF

j_gene: TRBJ2-7
v_gene: TRBV4-1
d_gene: .
abundance: .
CDR3nt: TGCGCCAGCAGCCATACGACAGAATCCTACGAGCAGTACTTC
CDR3aa: CASSHTTESYEQYF

j_gene: TRBJ2-7
v_gene: TRBV7-2
d_gene: .
abundance: few
CDR3nt: TGTGCCAGCAGACACGACGGCTACGAGCAGTACTTC
CDR3aa: CASRHDGYEQYF

j_gene: TRBJ2-5
v_gene: TRBV9
d_gene: .
abundance: .
CDR3nt: TGTGCCAGCAGCGAGGGACTCTCCCCCAGTTTGACCCAGTACTTC
CDR3aa: CASSEGLSPSLTQYF

j_gene: TRBJ2-7
v_gene: TRBV6-6
d_gene: .
abundance: few
CDR3nt: TGTGCCAGCAGGAGAGCCACAGGAGGGGACGAGCAGTACTTC
CDR3aa: CASRRATGGDEQYF

j_gene: TRBJ2-1
v_gene: TRBV25-1
d_gene: TRBD1
abundance: .
CDR3nt: TGTGCCAGTCGACGGACACGACAGGGGGAAGAGACCCAGTTCTTC
CDR3aa: CASRRTRQGEETQFF

j_gene: TRBJ1-2
v_gene: TRBV21-1
d_gene: .
abundance: .
CDR3nt: TGTGCCAGCAGCAGGGGGGACCACTATGGCTACACCTTC
CDR3aa: CASSRGDHYGYTF

j_gene: TRBJ2-7
v_gene: TRBV10-3
d_gene: .
abundance: .
CDR3nt: TGTGCCATCAGTGAGTTGGGAGCAGGGCTTAAGCAGTACTTC
CDR3aa: CAISELGAGLKQYF

j_gene: TRBJ2-1
v_gene: TRBV10-3
d_gene: .
abundance: .
CDR3nt: TGTGCCATCACAGGGGGGGGAAATGAGCAGTTCTTC
CDR3aa: CAITGGGNEQFF

j_gene: TRBJ2-3
v_gene: TRBV15
d_gene: .
abundance: few
CDR3nt: TGTGCCACCAGCAGAGAACAGGTTGGCACAGATACGCAGTATTTT
CDR3aa: CATSREQVGTDTQYF

j_gene: TRBJ2-1
v_gene: TRBV5-1
d_gene: TRBD1
abundance: .
CDR3nt: TGCGCCAGCAGCTTGGAAAGTGGGACAGGGGTAAATGAGCAGTTCTTC
CDR3aa: CASSLESGTGVNEQFF

j_gene: TRBJ2-5
v_gene: TRBV4-2
d_gene: .
abundance: few
CDR3nt: TGTGCCAGCAGCCAAGATCGAGAGCAGTACTTC
CDR3aa: CASSQDREQYF

j_gene: TRBJ2-7
v_gene: TRBV6-6
d_gene: TRBD1
abundance: .
CDR3nt: TGTGCCAGCAGTCAGGACAGGGCAGACGAGCAGTACTTC
CDR3aa: CASSQDRADEQYF

j_gene: TRBJ2-3
v_gene: TRBV15
d_gene: TRBD1
abundance: once
CDR3nt: TGTGCCACCAGCAGACGACAGGGGGTTACAGATACGCAGTATTTT
CDR3aa: CATSRRQGVTDTQYF

j_gene: TRBJ1-2
v_gene: TRBV29-1
d_gene: .
abundance: few
CDR3nt: TGCAGTGACGGAGGGCCTGGGAGCTATGGCTACACCTTC
CDR3aa: CSDGGPGSYGYTF

j_gene: TRBJ2-1
v_gene: TRBV7-9
d_gene: TRBD2
abundance: .
CDR3nt: TGTGCCAGCAGCTCTAGCGGGTACGACAATGAGCAGTTCTTC
CDR3aa: CASSSSGYDNEQFF

j_gene: TRBJ2-7
v_gene: TRBV4-2
d_gene: TRBD1
abundance: .
CDR3nt: TGTGCCAGCAGCCAAGACTGGGACAGTACAGTCTACAATGAGCAGTACTTC
CDR3aa: CASSQDWDSTVYNEQYF

j_gene: TRBJ2-1
v_gene: TRBV7-9
d_gene: .
abundance: .
CDR3nt: TGTGCCAGCAGCTTACCCTATGACTACAATGAGCAGTTCTTC
CDR3aa: CASSLPYDYNEQFF

j_gene: TRBJ2-6
v_gene: TRBV20-1
d_gene: TRBD1
abundance: .
CDR3nt: TGCAGTGCTAGCCCTTCCGGGACAGTGATAAGATCTGGGGCCAACGTCCTGACTTTC
CDR3aa: CSASPSGTVIRSGANVLTF

j_gene: TRBJ2-7
v_gene: TRBV20-1
d_gene: .
abundance: once
CDR3nt: TGCAGTGCTAGAGATTACAGCCCCCCTTACGAGCAGTACTTC
CDR3aa: CSARDYSPPYEQYF

j_gene: TRBJ1-2
v_gene: TRBV15
d_gene: .
abundance: .
CDR3nt: TGTGCCACCAGAACGGACACAACCTATGGCTACACCTTC
CDR3aa: CATRTDTTYGYTF

j_gene: TRBJ2-3
v_gene: TRBV7-2
d_gene: .
abundance: few
CDR3nt: TGTGCCAGCAGCCAGAGCCGGTCCACAGATACGCAGTATTTT
CDR3aa: CASSQSRSTDTQYF

j_gene: TRBJ2-1
v_gene: TRBV7-8
d_gene: .
abundance: few
CDR3nt: TGTGCCAGCAGCAATTCCAGGGGGGCGTACAATGAGCAGTTCTTC
CDR3aa: CASSNSRGAYNEQFF

j_gene: TRBJ2-7
v_gene: TRBV5-1
d_gene: TRBD2
abundance: .
CDR3nt: TGCGCCAGCAGCCCGTCGGGAGGGAACGAGCAGTACTTC
CDR3aa: CASSPSGGNEQYF

j_gene: TRBJ2-3
v_gene: TRBV20-1
d_gene: TRBD1
abundance: .
CDR3nt: TGCAGTGCTCCTTCTGGGACAGGGTTTTCAGATACGCAGTATTTT
CDR3aa: CSAPSGTGFSDTQYF

j_gene: TRBJ2-5
v_gene: TRBV7-9
d_gene: .
abundance: .
CDR3nt: TGTGCCACCTTATGGGGGCGCAAGAATGAGCAGTACTTC
CDR3aa: CATLWGRKNEQYF

j_gene: TRBJ2-7
v_gene: TRBV7-2
d_gene: TRBD2
abundance: .
CDR3nt: TGTGCCAGCAGCCCGACTAGCGGGAGGGCCCACTACGAGCAGTACTTC
CDR3aa: CASSPTSGRAHYEQYF

j_gene: TRBJ2-1
v_gene: TRBV10-3
d_gene: .
abundance: .
CDR3nt: TGTGCCATCAGCGGGGGGCGCTACAATGAGCAGTTCTTC
CDR3aa: CAISGGRYNEQFF